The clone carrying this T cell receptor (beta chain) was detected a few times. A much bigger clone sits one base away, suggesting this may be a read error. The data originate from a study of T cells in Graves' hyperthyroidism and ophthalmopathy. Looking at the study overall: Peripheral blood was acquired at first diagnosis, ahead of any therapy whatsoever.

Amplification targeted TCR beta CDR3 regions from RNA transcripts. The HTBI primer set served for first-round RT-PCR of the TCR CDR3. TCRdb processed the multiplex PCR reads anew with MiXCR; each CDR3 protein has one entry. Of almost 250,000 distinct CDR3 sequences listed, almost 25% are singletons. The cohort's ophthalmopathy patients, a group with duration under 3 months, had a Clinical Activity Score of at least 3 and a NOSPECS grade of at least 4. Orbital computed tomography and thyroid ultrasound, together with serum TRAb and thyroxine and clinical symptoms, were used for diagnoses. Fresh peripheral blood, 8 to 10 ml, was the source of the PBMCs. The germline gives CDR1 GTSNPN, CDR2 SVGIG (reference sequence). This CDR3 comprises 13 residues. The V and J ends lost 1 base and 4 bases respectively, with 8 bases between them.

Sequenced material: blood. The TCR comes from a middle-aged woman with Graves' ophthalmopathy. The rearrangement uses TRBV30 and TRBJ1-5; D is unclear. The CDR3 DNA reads TGTGCCTGGAGTGCAGGAGCGAATCAGCCCCAGCATTTT. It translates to CAWSAGANQPQHF.